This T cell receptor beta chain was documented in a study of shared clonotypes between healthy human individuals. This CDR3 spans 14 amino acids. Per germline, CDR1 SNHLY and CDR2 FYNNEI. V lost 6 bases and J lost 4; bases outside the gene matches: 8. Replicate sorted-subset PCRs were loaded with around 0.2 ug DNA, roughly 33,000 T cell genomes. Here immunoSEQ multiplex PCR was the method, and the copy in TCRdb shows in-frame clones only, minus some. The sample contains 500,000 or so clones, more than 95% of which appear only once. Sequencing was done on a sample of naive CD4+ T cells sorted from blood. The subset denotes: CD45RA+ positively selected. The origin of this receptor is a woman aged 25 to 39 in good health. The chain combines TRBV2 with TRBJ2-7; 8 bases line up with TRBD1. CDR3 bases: TGTGCCAGCAGCCCAACAGGGGGAAAGTACGAGCAGTACTTC. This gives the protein CASSPTGGKYEQYF.